This T cell receptor (beta chain) derives from a study of Graves' ophthalmopathy and Graves' hyperthyroidism. This clonotype was detected ten times or more. RNA transcripts served as template for amplifying TCR beta CDR3 sequences. RT-PCR in the first round used HTBI primers; a second-round multiplex PCR followed. One entry per CDR3 protein results from TCRdb running MiXCR on the multiplex PCR reads. The sample shows roughly 610,000 distinct CDR3 sequences, roughly 20% of them seen only once. Deletions cut 1 base from V and 3 bases from J, with 13 bases between. Germline V gives CDR1 LGHDT, CDR2 YNNKEL (reference sequence). The length of the CDR3 is 15 residues.

This clonotype was obtained from a young woman with stable Graves' hyperthyroidism. Some clones in this sample may be carry-over from other donors' samples. V gene TRBV3-1 combines with J gene TRBJ2-7, with a weak D call TRBD1 (5 bases). Sequenced material: peripheral blood. CDR3 DNA sequence: TGTGCCAGCAGCCAAGCCTCGACAGATCTCTACGAGCAGTACTTC. As protein: CASSQASTDLYEQYF.